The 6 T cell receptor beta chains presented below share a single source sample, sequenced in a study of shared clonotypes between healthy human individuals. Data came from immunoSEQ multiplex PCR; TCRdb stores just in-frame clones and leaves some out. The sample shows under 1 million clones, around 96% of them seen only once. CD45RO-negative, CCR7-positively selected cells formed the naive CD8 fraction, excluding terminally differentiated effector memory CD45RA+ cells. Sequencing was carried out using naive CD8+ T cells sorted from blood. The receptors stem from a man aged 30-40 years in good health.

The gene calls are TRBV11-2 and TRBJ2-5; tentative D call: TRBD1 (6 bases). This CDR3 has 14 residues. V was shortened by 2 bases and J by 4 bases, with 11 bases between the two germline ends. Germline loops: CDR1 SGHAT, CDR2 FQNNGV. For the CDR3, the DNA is TGTGCCAGCAGCTTAACAGGGTTTTCAGAGACCCAGTACTTC. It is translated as CASSLTGFSETQYF.

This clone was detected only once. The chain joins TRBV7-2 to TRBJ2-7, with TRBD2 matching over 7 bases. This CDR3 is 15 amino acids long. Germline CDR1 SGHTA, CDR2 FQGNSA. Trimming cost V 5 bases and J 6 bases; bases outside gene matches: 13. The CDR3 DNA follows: TGTGCCAGCAGCCCCCCAGCGGGACCACAAGCCGAGCAGTACTTC. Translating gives CASSPPAGPQAEQYF.

CDR3 sequence: CASSISGRHGGYTF. CDR3 nucleotide sequence: TGTGCCAGCAGTATCTCGGGAAGACACGGTGGCTACACCTTC. J is TRBJ1-2 and V is TRBV27; D uncertain. Deletions cut 5 bases from V and 7 bases from J, with 17 bases between. This CDR3 has 14 residues. Per germline, CDR1 MNHEY and CDR2 SMNVEV (reference sequence).

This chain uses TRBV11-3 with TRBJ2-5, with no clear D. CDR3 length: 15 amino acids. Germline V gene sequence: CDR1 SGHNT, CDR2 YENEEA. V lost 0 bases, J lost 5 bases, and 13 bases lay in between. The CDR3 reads CASSLESGMAETQYF. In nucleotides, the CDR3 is TGTGCCAGCAGCTTAGAGTCTGGGATGGCCGAGACCCAGTACTTC.

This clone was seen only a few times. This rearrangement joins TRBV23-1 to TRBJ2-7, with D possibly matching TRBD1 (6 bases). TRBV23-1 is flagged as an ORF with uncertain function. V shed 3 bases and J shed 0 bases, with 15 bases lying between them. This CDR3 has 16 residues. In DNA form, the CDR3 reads TGCGCCAGCAGTCATCGGGACACCGGGGCCTCCTACGAGCAGTACTTC. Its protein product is CASSHRDTGASYEQYF.

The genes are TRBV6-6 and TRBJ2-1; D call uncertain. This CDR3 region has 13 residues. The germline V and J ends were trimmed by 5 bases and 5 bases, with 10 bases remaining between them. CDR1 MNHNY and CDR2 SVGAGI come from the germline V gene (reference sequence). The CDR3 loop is CASSTADHNEQFF. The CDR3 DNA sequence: TGTGCCAGCAGTACCGCGGATCACAATGAGCAGTTCTTC.